Given below is one T cell receptor (beta chain) in context. Its antigen is unknown. These data are taken from a study of radiation and T cells in renal cell carcinoma. Findings of the study overall: Top tumor clonotypes rose in blood 2 weeks post-radiation, then contracted.

Data came from immunoSEQ multiplex PCR; TCRdb stores just in-frame clones and leaves some out. The table lists around 170,000 clones, 88% of them singletons. Time point defined: blood 4 weeks post-SBRT, at nephrectomy. Sample treatment: 15 Gy SBRT to primary tumor, nephrectomy 4 weeks later. Germline V gene lookup returns CDR1 MNHNS and CDR2 SASEGT. Trimming stripped 5 bases from V and 3 bases from J, with 7 bases between. The CDR3 length is 12 residues. This clonotype was obtained from a woman aged 45 to 65 with renal cell carcinoma. Specimen: blood, collected from a patient whose treatment included radiotherapy and nephrectomy. The chain couples TRBV6-1 to TRBJ1-2; no definite D call. CDR3 residues: CASSRGDYGYTF. In nucleotides, the CDR3 is TGTGCCAGCAGTCGAGGCGACTATGGCTACACCTTC.